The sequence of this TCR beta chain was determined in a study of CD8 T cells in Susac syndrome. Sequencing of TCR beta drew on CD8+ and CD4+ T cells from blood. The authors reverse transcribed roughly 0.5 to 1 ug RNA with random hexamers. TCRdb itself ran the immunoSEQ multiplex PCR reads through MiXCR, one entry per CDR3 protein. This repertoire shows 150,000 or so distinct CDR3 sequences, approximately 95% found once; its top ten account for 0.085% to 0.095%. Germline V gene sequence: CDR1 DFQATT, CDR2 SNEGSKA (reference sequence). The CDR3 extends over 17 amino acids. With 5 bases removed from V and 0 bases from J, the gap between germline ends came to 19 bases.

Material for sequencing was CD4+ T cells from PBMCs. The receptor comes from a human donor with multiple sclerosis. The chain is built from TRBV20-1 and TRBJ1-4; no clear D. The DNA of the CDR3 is TGCAGTGCTCCAGTGATTTTTGCTGGAACAACTAATGAAAAACTGTTTTTT. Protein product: CSAPVIFAGTTNEKLFF.